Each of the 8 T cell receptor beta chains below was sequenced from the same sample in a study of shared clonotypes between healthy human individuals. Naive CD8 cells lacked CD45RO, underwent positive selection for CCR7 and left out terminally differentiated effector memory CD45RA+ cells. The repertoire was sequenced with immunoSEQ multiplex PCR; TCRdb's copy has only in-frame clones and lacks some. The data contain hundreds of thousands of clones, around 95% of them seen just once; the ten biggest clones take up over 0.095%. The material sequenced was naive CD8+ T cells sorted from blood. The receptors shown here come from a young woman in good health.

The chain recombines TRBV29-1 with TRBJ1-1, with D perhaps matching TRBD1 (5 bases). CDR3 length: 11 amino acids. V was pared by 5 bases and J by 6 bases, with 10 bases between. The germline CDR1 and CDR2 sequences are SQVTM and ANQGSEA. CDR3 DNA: TGCAGCGTTACAACAGGAGCTGAAGCTTTCTTT. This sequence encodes CSVTTGAEAFF. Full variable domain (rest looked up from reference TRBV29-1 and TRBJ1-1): SAVISQKPSRDICQRGTSLTIQCQVDSQVTMMFWYRQQPGQSLTLIATANQGSEATYESGFVIDKFPISRPNLTFSTLTVSNMSPEDSSIYLCSVTTGAEAFFGQGTRLTVV.

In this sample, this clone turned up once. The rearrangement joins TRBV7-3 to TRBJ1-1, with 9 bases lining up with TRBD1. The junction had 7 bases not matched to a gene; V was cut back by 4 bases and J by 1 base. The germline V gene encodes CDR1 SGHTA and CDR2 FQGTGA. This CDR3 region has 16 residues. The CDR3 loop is CASSSTGGSKNTEAFF. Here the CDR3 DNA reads TGTGCCAGCAGCTCTACAGGGGGCTCTAAGAACACTGAAGCTTTCTTT.

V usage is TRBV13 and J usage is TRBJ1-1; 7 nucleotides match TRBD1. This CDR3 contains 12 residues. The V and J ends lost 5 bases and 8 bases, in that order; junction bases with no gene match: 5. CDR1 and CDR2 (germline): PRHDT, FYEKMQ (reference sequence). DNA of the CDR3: TGTGCCAGCAGCCGGGACAGAGAGGAAGCTTTCTTT. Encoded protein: CASSRDREEAFF. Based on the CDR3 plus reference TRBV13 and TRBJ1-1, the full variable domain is AAGVIQSPRHLIKEKRETATLKCYPIPRHDTVYWYQQGPGQDPQFLISFYEKMQSDKGSIPDRFSAQQFSDYHSELNMSSLELGDSALYFCASSRDREEAFFGQGTRLTVV.

The CDR3 bases are TGTGCCAGCAGCCAAGGGCAAAATAAGCCCCGGTCTTCTCGGGAGACCCAGTACTTC. Translation: CASSQGQNKPRSSRETQYF. This chain joins TRBV14 and TRBJ2-5; D unresolved. The CDR3 length is 19 residues. Trimming removed 1 base from V and 5 bases from J, with 26 bases in between. Germline assignment: CDR1 SGHDN and CDR2 FVKESK.

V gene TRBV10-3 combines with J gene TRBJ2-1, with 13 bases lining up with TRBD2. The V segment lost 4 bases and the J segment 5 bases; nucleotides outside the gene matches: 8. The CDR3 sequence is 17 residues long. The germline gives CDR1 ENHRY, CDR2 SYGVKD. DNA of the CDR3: TGTGCCATCAGTGCCGGGACTAGCGGGGTTATTGACAATGAGCAGTTCTTC. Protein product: CAISAGTSGVIDNEQFF.

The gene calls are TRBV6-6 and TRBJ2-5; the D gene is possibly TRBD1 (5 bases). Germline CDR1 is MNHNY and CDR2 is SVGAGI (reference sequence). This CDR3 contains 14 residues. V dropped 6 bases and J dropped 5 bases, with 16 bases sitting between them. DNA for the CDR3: TGTGCCAGCAGCCCAGTTTCAGGGTATGAGACCCAGTACTTC. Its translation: CASSPVSGYETQYF.

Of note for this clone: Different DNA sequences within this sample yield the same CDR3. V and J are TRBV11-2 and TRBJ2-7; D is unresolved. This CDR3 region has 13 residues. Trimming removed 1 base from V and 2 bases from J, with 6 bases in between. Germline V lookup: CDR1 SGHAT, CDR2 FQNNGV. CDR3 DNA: TGTGCCAGCAGCTTAGGGTTGACCTACGAGCAGTACTTC. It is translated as CASSLGLTYEQYF.

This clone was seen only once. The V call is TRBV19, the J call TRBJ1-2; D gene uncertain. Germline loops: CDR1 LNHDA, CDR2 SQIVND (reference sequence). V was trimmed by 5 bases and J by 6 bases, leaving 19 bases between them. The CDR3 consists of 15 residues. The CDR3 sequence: CASSSRTAFLHGYTF. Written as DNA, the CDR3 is TGTGCCAGTAGTTCTCGGACGGCTTTTTTGCATGGCTACACCTTC.